Below, 23 T cell receptor beta chains from the same sample are listed, as sequenced in a study of human T cells and chemical hapten exposure. The time point denotes: patch test 2, 6 weeks after DPC sensitization. Treatment defined: therapeutic diphenylcyclopropenone sensitization with weekly scalp DPC. TCRdb ran MiXCR on the RACE reads and lists one entry per CDR3 protein. Of some 88,000 distinct CDR3 sequences in the sample, approximately 9.9% were seen once. Sequencing was performed on whole blood, taken in connection with sensitization to the hapten diphenylcyclopropenone (DPC). The source of these receptors is a man between 40 and 49 years old with alopecia areata. Some clones in this sample may be carry-over from other donors' samples.

A few counts support this clonotype. The chain recombines TRBV21-1 with TRBJ2-7; the table's D gene call, TRBD2, was not cross checked with the DNA. TRBV21-1 is described as a pseudogene. The CDR3 is 18 residues long. The CDR3 region has the DNA TGTGCCAGCAGCAAAGAAGCGGGCCAATCCGGCTTCTACTACGAGCAGTACGTC. This encodes CASSKEAGQSGFYYEQYV.

The chain recombines TRBV5-1 with TRBJ2-1, with 11 bases aligning to TRBD2. The germline CDR1 and CDR2 sequences are SGHRS and YFSETQ. The CDR3 runs 15 residues. V shed 6 bases and J 3 bases; nucleotides not matched to a gene: 5. The chain's CDR3 is CASKLAGVIYNEQFF. The CDR3, as DNA: TGCGCCAGCAAACTAGCGGGAGTGATCTACAATGAGCAGTTCTTC.

The V call is TRBV6-1, the J call TRBJ2-1, with D tentatively TRBD2 (7 bases). The ends were cut back, 6 bases at V and 7 bases at J, with 16 bases in the middle. CDR3 size: 14 residues. CDR1 is MNHNS and CDR2 is SASEGT in the germline V gene. The DNA of the CDR3 is TGTGCCAGCAGATCGGTAGGGGGGGGGAATGAGCAGTTCTTC. Encoded protein: CASRSVGGGNEQFF.

This clonotype was detected a few times. The chain employs TRBV12-3 or TRBV12-4 and TRBJ2-3; 11 bases line up with TRBD2. The junction had 6 bases not matched to a gene; V was cut back by 6 bases and J by 1 base. The length of the CDR3 is 16 residues. This chain's CDR3 is CASRDSGRAGTDTQYF. CDR3 nucleotide sequence: TGTGCCAGCAGAGATAGCGGGAGGGCAGGCACAGATACGCAGTATTTT.

This clonotype was seen many times. This CDR3 reads CASSLGSGNTIYF. CDR3 DNA: TGTGCCAGCAGCTTAGGTTCCGGAAACACCATATATTTT. The rearrangement uses TRBV7-9 and TRBJ1-3, with D hard to call. This CDR3 spans 13 amino acids. V dropped 1 base and J dropped 4 bases, with 5 bases sitting between them. From germline, CDR1 is SEHNR and CDR2 FQNEAQ (reference sequence). The whole variable domain, remainder taken from reference TRBV7-9 and TRBJ1-3, is DTGVSQNPRHKITKRGQNVTFRCDPISEHNRLYWYRQTLGQGPEFLTYFQNEAQLEKSRLLSDRFSAERPKGSFSTLEIQRTEQGDSAMYLCASSLGSGNTIYFGEGSWLTVV.

This clonotype was detected only a few times. V usage is TRBV4-1 and J usage is TRBJ1-2; D is undetermined. Germline V gives CDR1 MGHRA, CDR2 YSYEKL. CDR3 size: 15 residues. The V end lost 1 base, the J end lost 4 bases, and 13 bases lay between the germline ends. CDR3 sequence: CASSQAGDGTYGYTF. The CDR3 nucleotides read TGCGCCAGCAGCCAAGCAGGCGACGGAACCTATGGCTACACCTTC.

By share, this clonotype counts as medium-sized. The chain uses TRBV7-9 and TRBJ1-5; TRBD1 might be the D (5 bases). The V end lost 1 base, the J end lost 4 bases, and 8 bases lay between the germline ends. Germline-derived CDR1 and CDR2 are SEHNR and FQNEAQ (reference sequence). This CDR3 comprises 14 residues. CDR3: CASSLGGANQPQHF. CDR3 DNA: TGTGCCAGCAGCTTAGGGGGCGCAAATCAGCCCCAGCATTTT.

V and J are TRBV12-3 or TRBV12-4 and TRBJ2-1; D is tentatively TRBD1 or TRBD2 (7 bases each). Trimming shortened V by 6 bases and J by 4 bases, and 19 bases separated the two germline ends. The CDR3 is 16 residues long. The CDR3 loop is CASSRIQGRVYNEQFF. Here the CDR3 DNA reads TGTGCCAGCAGCAGGATACAGGGGAGGGTTTACAATGAGCAGTTCTTC.

This chain uses TRBV9 with TRBJ2-1; TRBD2 matches at 11 bases. The V gene's germline CDR1 is SGDLS and CDR2 YYNGEE. This CDR3 spans 16 amino acids. J gave up 6 bases and V 4 bases, and 9 bases lay outside the gene matches. CDR3 in amino acids: CASSPRLAGPSNEQFF. Written as DNA, the CDR3 is TGTGCCAGCAGCCCCCGACTAGCGGGGCCCTCCAATGAGCAGTTCTTC. Variable domain in full (rest from reference TRBV9 and TRBJ2-1): DSGVTQTPKHLITATGQRVTLRCSPRSGDLSVYWYQQSLDQGLQFLIQYYNGEERAKGNILERFSAQQFPDLHSELNLSSLELGDSALYFCASSPRLAGPSNEQFFGPGTRLTVL.

There are a few counts of this clonotype. The V call is TRBV3-1, the J call TRBJ1-5; D unclear. Per the germline V gene, CDR1 is LGHDT and CDR2 is YNNKEL (reference sequence). The CDR3 covers 14 residues. Deletions cut 0 bases from V and 3 bases from J, with 6 bases between. The CDR3 sequence: CASSQDRINQPQHF. As DNA, the CDR3 is TGTGCCAGCAGCCAAGACCGTATCAATCAGCCCCAGCATTTT.

This clonotype turned up a few times. The chain employs TRBV29-1 and TRBJ2-1; D not resolved. With 7 bases removed from V and 7 bases from J, the gap between germline ends came to 14 bases. This CDR3 contains 12 residues. CDR1 is SQVTM and CDR2 is ANQGSEA in the germline V gene. CDR3 amino acids: CSASLTGNEQFF. The CDR3, as DNA: TGCAGCGCGTCCCTGACCGGGAATGAGCAGTTCTTC.

This clonotype was observed a few times. The J gene is TRBJ2-4, the V gene TRBV6-5, with D uncertain. The V end lost 0 bases, the J end lost 0 bases, and 15 bases lay between the germline ends. This CDR3 region has 18 residues. Germline V gives CDR1 MNHEY, CDR2 SVGAGI. The CDR3 DNA reads TGTGCCAGCAGTTACTCTTTTTCGGCTACTATAGCCAAAAACATTCAGTACTTC. This translates into CASSYSFSATIAKNIQYF.

This clonotype was counted a few times. The V call is TRBV27, the J call TRBJ2-2; TRBD2 matches 7 bases. From germline, CDR1 is MNHEY and CDR2 SMNVEV (reference sequence). The junction had 10 bases not matched to a gene; V was cut back by 7 bases and J by 5 bases. CDR3 size: 15 residues. The CDR3 DNA reads as TGTGCCAGCACCCCCCCGCGGGAGTATACCGGGGAGCTGTTTTTT. Translation: CASTPPREYTGELFF.

This clonotype was counted only a few times. The chain couples TRBV28 to TRBJ2-7; 11 bases map to TRBD1. The CDR3 consists of 14 residues. The V gene's germline CDR1 is MDHEN and CDR2 SYDVKM. The ends lost 7 bases at V and 6 bases at J; junction bases unmatched: 8. The CDR3 reads CASTGTGGGREQYF. The DNA for the CDR3 is TGTGCCAGCACCGGGACAGGGGGAGGTCGCGAGCAGTACTTC.

This clonotype was detected a few times. V usage is TRBV12-3 or TRBV12-4 and J usage is TRBJ1-1, with D possibly matching TRBD1 (6 bases). Trimming removed 6 bases at V and 6 bases at J, with 17 bases between. This CDR3 has 14 residues. The CDR3 coding sequence is TGTGCCAGCAGCTTCCCACAGGGCGTCCCTGAAGCTTTCTTT. This translates into CASSFPQGVPEAFF.

This clonotype was recorded at least ten times. The genes are TRBV28 and TRBJ2-1, with D hard to call. Trimming took 2 bases from V and 8 from J, leaving 22 bases between them. Germline V gene lookup returns CDR1 MDHEN and CDR2 SYDVKM. The CDR3 is 17 residues long. DNA for the CDR3: TGTGCCAGCAGTTTACTCGACGAACCGGGTCAAGACGATGAGCAGTTCTTC. Translation: CASSLLDEPGQDDEQFF.

This clonotype was counted ten times or more. The chain uses TRBV3-1 and TRBJ2-2; 15 nucleotides align to TRBD2. With 5 bases clipped from V and 7 bases from J, the junction kept 5 bases outside the gene matches. This CDR3 spans 16 amino acids. From germline, CDR1 is LGHDT and CDR2 YNNKEL (reference sequence). The CDR3 here is CASSSRTSGRDGELFF. The CDR3 nucleotides are TGTGCCAGCAGCTCCCGGACTAGCGGGAGGGACGGGGAGCTGTTTTTT.

This clonotype was seen ten or more times. This chain connects TRBV7-2 to TRBJ2-3, with D maybe TRBD2 (8 bases). The CDR3 length is 17 residues. In germline, CDR1 is SGHTA, CDR2 FQGNSA. Trimming took 5 bases from V and 3 from J, leaving 21 bases between them. CDR3 nucleotide sequence: TGTGCCAGCAGCCCGGGGGGGCAGGGGGGCTCGACAGATACGCAGTATTTT. It codes for CASSPGGQGGSTDTQYF. Using reference TRBV7-2 and TRBJ2-3 for the parts outside the CDR3, the full variable domain is GAGVSQSPSNKVTEKGKDVELRCDPISGHTALYWYRQSLGQGLEFLIYFQGNSAPDKSGLPSDRFSAERTGGSVSTLTIQRTQQEDSAVYLCASSPGGQGGSTDTQYFGPGTRLTVL.

This clonotype occurred many times. This chain uses TRBV7-2 with TRBJ1-3; D is unresolved. Germline values: CDR1 SGHTA, CDR2 FQGNSA. The ends were cut back, 5 bases at V and 1 base at J, with 12 bases in the middle. This CDR3 region has 15 residues. The CDR3 DNA follows: TGTGCCAGCAGCCCCCGTCCAGGATCTGGAAACACCATATATTTT. Translation gives CASSPRPGSGNTIYF.

This chain joins TRBV9 and TRBJ1-3; TRBD1 matches 8 bases. Germline assignment: CDR1 SGDLS and CDR2 YYNGEE. The CDR3 is 16 residues long. The junction had 5 bases not matched to a gene; V was cut back by 3 bases and J by 0 bases. The CDR3 here is CASSALGQDSGNTIYF. The CDR3 nucleotides read TGTGCCAGCAGCGCCCTGGGACAGGACTCTGGAAACACCATATATTTT.

The chain links TRBV6-2 or TRBV6-3 to TRBJ2-7; TRBD2 aligns across 7 bases. The CDR3 is 12 amino acids. Germline CDR1 reads MNHEY; CDR2 reads SVGEGT. The trim removed 6 bases at V and 5 bases at J, leaving 4 bases unmatched. The CDR3 DNA follows: TGTGCCAGCAGCGGACTAGGACACGAGCAGTACGTC. Its protein product is CASSGLGHEQYV.

This clonotype occurred many times. CDR3 in DNA: TGTGCCAGCAGGGACGGACACCACTCTGGAAACACCATATATTTT. Protein: CASRDGHHSGNTIYF. The rearrangement joins TRBV6-2 or TRBV6-3 to TRBJ1-3; D is possibly TRBD1 (5 bases). Germline lookup yields CDR1 MNHEY and CDR2 SVGEGT. V was shortened by 6 bases and J by 0 bases, with 12 bases between the two germline ends. This CDR3 is built from 15 residues.

This chain connects TRBV6-2 or TRBV6-3 to TRBJ2-7; a weak D match, TRBD2 (5 bases). The CDR3 is made up of 17 amino acids. V lost 0 bases, J lost 2 bases, and 17 bases lay in between. The germline CDR1 and CDR2 sequences are MNHEY and SVGEGT. Here the CDR3 reads CASSYSKIGIGTYEQYF. The CDR3 bases are TGTGCCAGCAGTTACTCGAAGATAGGTATCGGGACCTACGAGCAGTACTTC.